One sample yielded the 9 T cell receptor beta chains listed below, sequenced in a study of blood T cell repertoires in COVID-19. Data came from immunoSEQ multiplex PCR; TCRdb stores just in-frame clones and leaves some out. The table includes roughly 100,000 clones, around 87% detected once. The material sequenced was peripheral blood. These receptors were taken from a human donor in a cohort sampled during active COVID-19.

This clone was counted a few times. The chain recombines TRBV5-6 with TRBJ1-5; 7 nucleotides align to TRBD1. V shed 4 bases and J 6 bases; nucleotides not matched to a gene: 13. Germline lookup yields CDR1 SGHDT and CDR2 YYEEEE. The CDR3 extends over 16 amino acids. The CDR3 region has the DNA TGTGCCAGCAGCCGAACCGACAGGGTTGGGGGTCAGCCCCAGCATTTT. Its translation is CASSRTDRVGGQPQHF.

The chain carries TRBV5-5 and TRBJ1-4, with a possible D match to TRBD1 (6 bases). V shed 0 bases and J shed 7 bases, with 19 bases lying between them. This CDR3 is built from 17 residues. CDR1 is SGHKS, CDR2 YYEKEE, per germline (reference sequence). The CDR3 DNA follows: TGTGCCAGCAGCTTGGGAAGCGTGGCAGGGGATGGTGAAAAACTGTTTTTT. It yields the protein CASSLGSVAGDGEKLFF.

The rearrangement uses TRBV15 and TRBJ2-3, with 7 bases fitting TRBD1. Germline V gene sequence: CDR1 LNHNV, CDR2 YYDKDF (reference sequence). The J segment lost 2 bases and the V segment lost 6 bases, leaving 14 bases of the junction unmatched. This CDR3 comprises 17 residues. CDR3 loop: CATSGQGVGSYTDTQYF. CDR3 in DNA: TGTGCCACCAGTGGGCAGGGGGTAGGATCATACACAGATACGCAGTATTTT.

In its sample, this clone was seen once. This chain links TRBV10-1 with TRBJ2-7, with D perhaps matching TRBD1 (6 bases). Germline V gives CDR1 WNHNN, CDR2 SYGVQD (reference sequence). CDR3 length: 14 amino acids. The ends were cut back, 4 bases at V and 4 bases at J, with 14 bases in the middle. This CDR3 is CASSASWGQYEQYF. CDR3 nucleotide sequence: TGCGCCAGCAGTGCCTCATGGGGGCAGTACGAGCAGTACTTC.

CDR3 amino acids: CASSLTGVRNQPQHF. The CDR3 DNA follows: TGTGCCAGCAGTTTAACCGGGGTGAGGAATCAGCCCCAGCATTTT. The chain has TRBV27 and TRBJ1-5; D not resolved. Germline V gene data show CDR1 as MNHEY and CDR2 as SMNVEV (reference sequence). Trimming cost V 2 bases and J 4 bases, with 12 bases left between them. CDR3 length: 15 residues.

The chain combines TRBV5-1 with TRBJ1-1; 8 nucleotides line up with TRBD1. After removal of 0 bases from V and 9 bases from J, the junction contained 7 bases not matched to a gene. The germline V gene encodes CDR1 SGHRS and CDR2 YFSETQ. This CDR3 spans 14 amino acids. The CDR3 DNA reads TGCGCCAGCAGCTTGGACCAGGGGGCCGGACAAGCTTTCTTT. Encoded protein: CASSLDQGAGQAFF.

CDR3 amino acids: CASSKVGDSTGNSPLHF. DNA of the CDR3: TGTGCCAGCAGCAAAGTGGGGGACAGTACGGGTAATTCACCCCTCCACTTT. The chain recombines TRBV21-1 with TRBJ1-6; the table's TRBD1 call for D was not verified on the DNA. TRBV21-1 counts as a pseudogene. The CDR3 extends over 17 amino acids.

The chain has TRBV10-3 and TRBJ2-1; 8 bases map to TRBD2. This CDR3 region has 14 residues. In germline, CDR1 is ENHRY, CDR2 SYGVKD. The V segment lost 3 bases and the J segment 7 bases; nucleotides outside the gene matches: 5. The CDR3 is CAISDGGALNEQFF. CDR3 DNA sequence: TGTGCCATCAGTGACGGGGGGGCCTTGAATGAGCAGTTCTTC.

The CDR3 nucleotides read TGTGCCAGCAGTGAACAATGGACAGGGATTTCCGGGGAGCTGTTTTTT. Protein product: CASSEQWTGISGELFF. This sequence joins TRBV6-1 and TRBJ2-2; 8 nucleotides match TRBD1. The CDR3 is 16 residues long. V shed 2 bases, J shed 6 bases, and the junction held 8 bases outside the gene matches. Germline V gives CDR1 MNHNS, CDR2 SASEGT.